A single sample is the source of the 10 T cell receptor beta chains below, sequenced in a study of vaccination and CD4 T cells after COVID-19. The study sequenced cultured CD4+ T cell DNA using the Oncomine TCR Beta short-read assay. TCRdb reprocessed the PCR reads via MiXCR and lists one record per CDR3 protein. The sample yields approximately 26,000 distinct CDR3 sequences, 40% to 50% seen once. For these receptors, no antigen is known. Indicated treatment: roughly 11-day PBMC culture with coronavirus spike peptide pools or control peptides (ViraFEST assay). The sample was CD4+ T cells from blood, cultured in vitro. These receptors were obtained from a human donor who had recovered from COVID-19.

V gene TRBV6-5 combines with J gene TRBJ1-5; D call uncertain. Germline-derived CDR1 and CDR2 are MNHEY and SVGAGI. The CDR3 sequence is 15 residues long. With 0 bases removed from V and 0 bases from J, the gap between germline ends came to 6 bases. CDR3 sequence reads: CASSYSENSNQPQHF. The CDR3 DNA reads TGTGCCAGCAGTTACTCGGAAAATAGCAATCAGCCCCAGCATTTT.

This clonotype appeared a few times. The genes are TRBV6-2 or TRBV6-3 and TRBJ2-1; 13 bases are shared with TRBD2. This CDR3 spans 17 amino acids. V lost 4 bases and J lost 5; bases outside the gene matches: 8. The germline V gene encodes CDR1 MNHEY and CDR2 SVGEGT. The CDR3 DNA is TGTGCCAGCAGTTTGAGGACTAGCGGGGGTCTCAACAATGAGCAGTTCTTC. It is translated as CASSLRTSGGLNNEQFF.

The rearrangement links TRBV9 to TRBJ2-6; D could derive from TRBD1 or TRBD2 (6 bases each). Looked up from germline, CDR1 is SGDLS and CDR2 is YYNGEE. V was clipped by 0 bases and J by 0 bases, with 19 bases between them. The CDR3 spans 20 residues. CDR3 nucleotide sequence: TGTGCCAGCAGCGTAGCCGGGGGCCGCTCCCCGAGCTCTGGGGCCAACGTCCTGACTTTC. This codes for CASSVAGGRSPSSGANVLTF.

This clonotype was observed a few times. The chain joins TRBV7-9 to TRBJ2-4, with TRBD1 identical over 11 bases. The germline V gene encodes CDR1 SEHNR and CDR2 FQNEAQ (reference sequence). The CDR3 sequence is 16 residues long. Trimming removed 2 bases from V and 6 bases from J; junction bases left unmatched: 6. DNA of the CDR3: TGTGCCAGCAGCTTAACACACGGGACAGGGGGAAACATTCAGTACTTC. This sequence encodes CASSLTHGTGGNIQYF.

The chain recombines TRBV28 with TRBJ2-3, with unresolved D. CDR1 is MDHEN, CDR2 SYDVKM, per germline. The CDR3 runs 15 residues. V gave up 3 bases and J gave up 0 bases, with 10 bases separating them. The CDR3 DNA follows: TGTGCCAGCAGTTTCCTATTGAGGAGCACAGATACGCAGTATTTT. It specifies CASSFLLRSTDTQYF.

The chain combines TRBV6-1 with TRBJ1-6; D is possibly TRBD1 (6 bases). V was shortened by 5 bases and J by 0 bases, with 11 bases between the two germline ends. This CDR3 has 16 amino acids. Germline assignment: CDR1 MNHNS and CDR2 SASEGT. The CDR3 loop is CASSRGDNSYNSPLHF. CDR3 sequence (DNA): TGTGCCAGCAGTAGAGGGGACAACTCCTATAATTCACCCCTCCACTTT.

The chain has TRBV27 and TRBJ2-4; no firm D call. Deletions cut 8 bases from V and 1 base from J, with 12 bases between. The CDR3 spans 14 residues. In germline, CDR1 is MNHEY, CDR2 SMNVEV (reference sequence). CDR3 amino acids: CASQPLGAKNIQYF. The CDR3 DNA follows: TGTGCCAGCCAGCCCCTCGGCGCCAAAAACATTCAGTACTTC.

This clonotype came up a few times. The chain links TRBV20-1 to TRBJ1-2; D unclear. The CDR3 has 17 amino acids. Germline V gene data show CDR1 as DFQATT and CDR2 as SNEGSKA (reference sequence). Trimming removed 0 bases from V and 2 bases from J, with 19 bases in between. The CDR3 DNA reads as TGCAGTGCTAGAGACACAAGGCCCCAAGGTGCAAACTATGGCTACACCTTC. Translated: CSARDTRPQGANYGYTF.

DNA for the CDR3: TGTGCCAGCAGCGCCCCAACGTTCGGGGTTGGCTACACCTTC. It specifies CASSAPTFGVGYTF. The V and J genes are TRBV9 and TRBJ1-2; D remains unclear. Trimming left V 3 bases short and J 7 bases short, with 16 bases between. The germline CDR1 and CDR2 sequences are SGDLS and YYNGEE. This CDR3 has 14 amino acids.

This clonotype showed up just a few times. This chain connects TRBV7-2 to TRBJ1-2, with TRBD1 matching 7 bases. J lost 4 bases, V lost 5 bases, and 10 bases had no gene match. Germline CDR1 is SGHTA and CDR2 is FQGNSA. This CDR3 spans 15 amino acids. The CDR3 DNA reads TGTGCCAGCAGCCATACCCCCGGGACAGTCTATGGCTACACCTTC. Translation: CASSHTPGTVYGYTF. Supplemented by reference TRBV7-2 and TRBJ1-2, the full variable domain reads GAGVSQSPSNKVTEKGKDVELRCDPISGHTALYWYRQSLGQGLEFLIYFQGNSAPDKSGLPSDRFSAERTGGSVSTLTIQRTQQEDSAVYLCASSHTPGTVYGYTFGSGTRLTVV.